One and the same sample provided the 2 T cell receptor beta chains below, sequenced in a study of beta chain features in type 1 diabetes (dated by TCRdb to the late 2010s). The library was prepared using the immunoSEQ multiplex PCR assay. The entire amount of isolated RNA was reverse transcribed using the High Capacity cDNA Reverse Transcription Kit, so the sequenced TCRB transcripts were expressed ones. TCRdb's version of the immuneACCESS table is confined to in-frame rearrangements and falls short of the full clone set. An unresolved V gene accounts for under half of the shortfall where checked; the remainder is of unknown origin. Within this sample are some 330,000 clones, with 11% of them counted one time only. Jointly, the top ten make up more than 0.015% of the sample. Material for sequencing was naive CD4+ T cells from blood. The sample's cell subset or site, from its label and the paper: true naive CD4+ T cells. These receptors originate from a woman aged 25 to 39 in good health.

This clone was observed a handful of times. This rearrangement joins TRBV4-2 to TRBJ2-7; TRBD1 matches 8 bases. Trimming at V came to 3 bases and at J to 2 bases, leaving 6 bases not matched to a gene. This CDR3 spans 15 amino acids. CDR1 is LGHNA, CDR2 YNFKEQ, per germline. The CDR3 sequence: CASSQAGGPTYEQYF. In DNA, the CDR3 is TGTGCCAGCAGCCAGGCAGGGGGCCCAACCTACGAGCAGTACTTC.

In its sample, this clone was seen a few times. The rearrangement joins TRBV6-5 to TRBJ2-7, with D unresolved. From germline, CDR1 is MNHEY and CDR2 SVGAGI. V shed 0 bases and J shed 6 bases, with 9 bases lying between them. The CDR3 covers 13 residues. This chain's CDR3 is CASSYSSPSEQYF. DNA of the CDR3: TGTGCCAGCAGTTACTCGAGTCCTTCCGAGCAGTACTTC.